The T cell receptor beta chain described here comes from a study of OX40 agonist ivuxolimab in advanced cancers. Study findings and constraints: CD8+ T cells were the subset that, on average, had more expanded clones than CD4+.

Germline-derived CDR1 and CDR2 are SQVTM and ANQGSEA. The CDR3 runs 12 residues. The V end was cut by 3 bases, the J end by 0 bases, with 5 bases between. Using immunoSEQ multiplex PCR, the repertoire was profiled, and TCRdb retains in-frame clones only, with some absent. The sample has about 69,000 clones; about 80% are singletons. About this clone itself: Its specificity is unknown.

The specimen comprised CD4+ or CD8+ T cells sorted from blood, sampled in a trial of the OX40 agonist ivuxolimab. The TCR originated in an adult with an advanced solid tumor such as melanoma, head and neck, liver or kidney cancer. This chain uses TRBV29-1 with TRBJ1-2; TRBD1 might be the D (5 bases). CDR3 sequence (DNA): TGCAGCGTTGACAGGGCTAACTATGGCTACACCTTC. Amino acid sequence: CSVDRANYGYTF.